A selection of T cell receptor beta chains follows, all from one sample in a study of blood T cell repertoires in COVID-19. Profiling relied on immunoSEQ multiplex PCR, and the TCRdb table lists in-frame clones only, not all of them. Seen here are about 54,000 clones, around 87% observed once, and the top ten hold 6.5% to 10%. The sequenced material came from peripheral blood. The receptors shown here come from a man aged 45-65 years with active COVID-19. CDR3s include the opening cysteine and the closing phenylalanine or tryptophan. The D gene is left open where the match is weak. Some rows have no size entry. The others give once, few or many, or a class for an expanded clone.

CASSESEDSSSYEQYF TGTGCCAGCAGCGAGTCAGAGGACAGTTCCTCCTACGAGCAGTACTTC TRBV9 NA NA TRBJ2-7 16
CASSQEGRSSYNEQFF TGTGCCAGCAGCCAAGAGGGCCGAAGCTCCTACAATGAGCAGTTCTTC TRBV4-2 once NA TRBJ2-1 16
CASSADRGGADTQYF TGTGCCAGTAGTGCAGACAGGGGCGGCGCAGATACGCAGTATTTT TRBV19 NA TRBD1 TRBJ2-3 15
CASSSAAEAFF TGCGCCAGCAGCTCGGCGGCTGAAGCTTTCTTT TRBV5-1 NA NA TRBJ1-1 11
CASSQDPGSVREQYF TGTGCCAGCAGCCAAGATCCCGGGAGCGTTCGCGAGCAGTACTTC TRBV4-2 NA NA TRBJ2-7 15
CASSPGQGNYGYTF TGTGCCAGCAGCCCGGGACAGGGTAACTATGGCTACACCTTC TRBV7-3 NA TRBD1 TRBJ1-2 14
CASSWGFSGTGGAEAFF TGTGCCAGCAGCTGGGGCTTTTCCGGGACAGGGGGGGCTGAAGCTTTCTTT TRBV5-8 NA TRBD1 TRBJ1-1 17
CATSDVQNAYNEQFF TGTGCCACCAGTGACGTGCAGAACGCTTACAATGAGCAGTTCTTC TRBV24-1 NA NA TRBJ2-1 15
CASSSRSRGLGKLFF TGTGCCAGCAGCTCAAGGAGCAGGGGGCTTGGAAAACTGTTTTTT TRBV5-6 NA TRBD1 TRBJ1-4 15
CASSYTPTGLNTEAFF TGTGCCAGCAGTTACACCCCGACAGGATTGAACACTGAAGCTTTCTTT TRBV6-5 NA NA TRBJ1-1 16
CASSYGRRQETQYF TGTGCCAGCAGTTACGGGCGTCGACAAGAGACCCAGTACTTC TRBV6-2/TRBV6-3 NA NA TRBJ2-5 14
CASSLKGPGQPQHF TGTGCCAGCAGCTTGAAAGGGCCGGGACAGCCCCAGCATTTT TRBV7-9 NA NA TRBJ1-5 14
CASSPWRGRDEQFF TGCGCCAGCAGCCCTTGGAGGGGGAGGGATGAGCAGTTCTTC TRBV4-1 NA NA TRBJ2-1 14
CAINSDNRAFGNTIYF TGTGCCATCAACTCCGATAACAGGGCTTTTGGAAACACCATATATTTT TRBV10-3 NA NA TRBJ1-3 16
CASSLGTSGSPGELFF TGTGCCAGCAGCCTCGGGACTAGCGGGAGTCCCGGGGAGCTGTTTTTT TRBV2 NA TRBD2 TRBJ2-2 16
CASSPRTGMETQYF TGTGCCAGCAGCCCCCGGACAGGGATGGAGACCCAGTACTTC TRBV7-2 NA TRBD1 TRBJ2-5 14
CASSSHRQGETQYF TGTGCCAGCAGCTCCCACCGACAGGGGGAGACCCAGTACTTC TRBV7-9 NA TRBD1 TRBJ2-5 14
CASSREVGNEKLFF TGCGCCAGCAGCCGGGAGGTGGGCAATGAAAAACTGTTTTTT TRBV4-3 NA NA TRBJ1-4 14
CASSGPRDREYEQYF TGTGCCAGCAGTGGCCCTAGGGACAGGGAATACGAGCAGTACTTC TRBV28 NA TRBD1 TRBJ2-7 15
CATSSGTDYNEQFF TGTGCCACCAGCTCGGGGACAGATTACAATGAGCAGTTCTTC TRBV15 NA TRBD1 TRBJ2-1 14
CASSPVTSYNEQFF TGTGCCAGCAGCCCTGTTACTAGCTACAATGAGCAGTTCTTC TRBV5-4 NA NA TRBJ2-1 14
CASSIRGVGTDTQYF TGTGCCAGTAGTATCCGCGGGGTAGGCACAGATACGCAGTATTTT TRBV19 NA NA TRBJ2-3 15
CASSPGPDKAKNIQYF TGTGCCAGCAGCCCCGGTCCGGACAAGGCCAAAAACATTCAGTACTTC TRBV3-1/TRBV3-2 NA NA TRBJ2-4 16
CASSVALGKRTEAFF TGTGCCAGCAGCGTAGCCCTCGGGAAGCGCACTGAAGCTTTCTTT TRBV9 NA NA TRBJ1-1 15
CAWSIGGAGNTIYF TGTGCCTGGAGTATTGGCGGGGCGGGAAACACCATATATTTT TRBV30 NA NA TRBJ1-3 14
CASSLAQGPVLSEAFF TGTGCCAGTAGTTTGGCCCAGGGGCCTGTATTATCTGAAGCTTTCTTT TRBV19 NA NA TRBJ1-1 16
CASSDRRGQETQYF TGTGCCAGCAGTGACCGGAGGGGCCAAGAGACCCAGTACTTC TRBV2 NA NA TRBJ2-5 14
CASSLNRNTEAFF TGTGCCAGCAGTCTTAACAGGAACACTGAAGCTTTCTTT TRBV27 NA NA TRBJ1-1 13
CASSQARNRVSYEQYF TGTGCCAGCAGCCAAGCTAGAAACAGGGTGTCCTACGAGCAGTACTTC TRBV3-1/TRBV3-2 NA NA TRBJ2-7 16
CASSYPEGGGKTDTQYF TGTGCCAGCAGTTACCCAGAGGGGGGGGGCAAGACAGATACGCAGTATTTT TRBV6-2/TRBV6-3 NA NA TRBJ2-3 17